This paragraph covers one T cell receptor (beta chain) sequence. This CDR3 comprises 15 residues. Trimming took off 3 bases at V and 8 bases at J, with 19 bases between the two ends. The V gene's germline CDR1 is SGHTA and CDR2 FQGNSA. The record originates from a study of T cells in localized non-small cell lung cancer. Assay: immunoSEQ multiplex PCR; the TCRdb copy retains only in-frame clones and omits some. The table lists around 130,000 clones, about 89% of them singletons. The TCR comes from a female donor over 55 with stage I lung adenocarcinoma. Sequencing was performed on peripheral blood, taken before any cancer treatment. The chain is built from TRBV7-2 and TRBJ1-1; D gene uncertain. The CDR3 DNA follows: TGTGCCAGCAGCTTGGGCCCCGGAGGATTGGGGGAAGCTTTCTTT. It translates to CASSLGPGGLGEAFF. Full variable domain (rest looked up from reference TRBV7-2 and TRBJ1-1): GAGVSQSPSNKVTEKGKDVELRCDPISGHTALYWYRQSLGQGLEFLIYFQGNSAPDKSGLPSDRFSAERTGGSVSTLTIQRTQQEDSAVYLCASSLGPGGLGEAFFGQGTRLTVV.